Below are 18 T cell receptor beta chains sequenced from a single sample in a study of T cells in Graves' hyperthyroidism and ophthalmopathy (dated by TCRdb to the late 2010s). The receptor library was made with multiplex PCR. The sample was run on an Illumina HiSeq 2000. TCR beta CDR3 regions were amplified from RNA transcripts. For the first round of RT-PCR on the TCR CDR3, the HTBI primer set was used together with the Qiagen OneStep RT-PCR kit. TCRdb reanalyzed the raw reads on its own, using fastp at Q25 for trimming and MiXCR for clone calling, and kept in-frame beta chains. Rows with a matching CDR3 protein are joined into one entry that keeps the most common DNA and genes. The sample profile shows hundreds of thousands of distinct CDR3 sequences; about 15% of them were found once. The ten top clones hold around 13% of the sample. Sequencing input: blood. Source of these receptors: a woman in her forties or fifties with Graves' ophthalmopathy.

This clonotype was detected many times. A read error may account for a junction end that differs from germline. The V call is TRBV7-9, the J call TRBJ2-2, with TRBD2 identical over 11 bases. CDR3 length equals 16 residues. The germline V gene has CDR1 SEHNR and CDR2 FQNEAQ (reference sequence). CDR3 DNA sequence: TGTGCCAGCAGTTTAGCGGGAGGGCACGGCACCGGGGAGCTGTTTTTT. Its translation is CASSLAGGHGTGELFF.

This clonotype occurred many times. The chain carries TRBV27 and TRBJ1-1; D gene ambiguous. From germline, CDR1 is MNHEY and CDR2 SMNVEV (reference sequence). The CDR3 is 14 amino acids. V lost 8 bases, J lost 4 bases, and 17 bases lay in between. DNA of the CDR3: TGTGCCAGCTTTCCGGGTTCCTCTGGCACTGAAGCTTTCTTT. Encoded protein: CASFPGSSGTEAFF.

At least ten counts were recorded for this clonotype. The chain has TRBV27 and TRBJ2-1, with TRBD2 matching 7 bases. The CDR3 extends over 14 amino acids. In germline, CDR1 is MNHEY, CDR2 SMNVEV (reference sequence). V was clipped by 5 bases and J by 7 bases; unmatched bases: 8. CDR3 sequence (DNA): TGTGCCAGCAGTCTCGGACTAGTGAGGAATGAGCAGTTCTTC. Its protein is CASSLGLVRNEQFF.

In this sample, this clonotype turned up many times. CDR3: CASSTWTELAKNIQYF. In DNA form, the CDR3 reads TGTGCCAGCAGTACCTGGACAGAACTAGCCAAAAACATTCAGTACTTC. The J gene is TRBJ2-4, the V gene TRBV12-3 or TRBV12-4, with a weak D call TRBD1 (6 bases). CDR3 length equals 16 residues. Trimming pared 5 bases from V and 0 bases from J, leaving 14 bases between.

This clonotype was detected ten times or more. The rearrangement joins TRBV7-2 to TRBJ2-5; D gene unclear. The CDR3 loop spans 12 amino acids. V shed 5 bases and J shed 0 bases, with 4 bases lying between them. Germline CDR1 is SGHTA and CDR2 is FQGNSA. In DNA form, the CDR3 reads TGTGCCAGCAGCCAATACCAAGAGACCCAGTACTTC. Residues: CASSQYQETQYF.

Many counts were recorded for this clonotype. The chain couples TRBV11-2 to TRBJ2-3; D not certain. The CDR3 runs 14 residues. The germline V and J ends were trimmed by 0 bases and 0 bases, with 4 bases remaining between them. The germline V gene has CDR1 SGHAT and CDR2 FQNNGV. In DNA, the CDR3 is TGTGCCAGCAGCTTAGATAAAAGCACAGATACGCAGTATTTT. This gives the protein CASSLDKSTDTQYF.

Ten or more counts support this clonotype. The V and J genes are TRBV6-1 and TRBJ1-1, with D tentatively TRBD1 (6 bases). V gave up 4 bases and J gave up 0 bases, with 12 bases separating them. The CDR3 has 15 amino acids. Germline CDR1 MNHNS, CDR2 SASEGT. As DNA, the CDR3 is TGTGCCAGCAGTGGGACTGGACAGTTGAACACTGAAGCTTTCTTT. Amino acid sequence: CASSGTGQLNTEAFF.

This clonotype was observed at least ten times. DNA for the CDR3: TGTGCCACCAGCGGACAGGTCAATCAGCCCCAGCATTTT. This sequence encodes CATSGQVNQPQHF. V is TRBV24-1 and J is TRBJ1-5; 7 nucleotides match TRBD1. The germline V gene encodes CDR1 KGHDR and CDR2 SFDVKD. The V segment lost 7 bases and the J segment 3 bases; nucleotides outside the gene matches: 2. The CDR3 is 13 amino acids.

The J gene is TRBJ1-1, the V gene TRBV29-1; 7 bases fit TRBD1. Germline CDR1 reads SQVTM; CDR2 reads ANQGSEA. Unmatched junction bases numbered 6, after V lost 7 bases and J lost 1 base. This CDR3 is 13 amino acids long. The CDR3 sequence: CSATGEANTEAFF. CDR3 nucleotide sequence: TGCAGCGCCACAGGGGAGGCGAACACTGAAGCTTTCTTT.

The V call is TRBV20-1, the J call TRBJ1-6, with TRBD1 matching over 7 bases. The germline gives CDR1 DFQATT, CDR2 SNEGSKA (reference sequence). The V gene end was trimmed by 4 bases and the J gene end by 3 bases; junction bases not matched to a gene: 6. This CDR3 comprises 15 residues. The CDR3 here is CSAKDRTRYNSPLHF. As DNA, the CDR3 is TGCAGTGCTAAGGACAGGACGCGCTATAATTCACCCCTCCACTTT.

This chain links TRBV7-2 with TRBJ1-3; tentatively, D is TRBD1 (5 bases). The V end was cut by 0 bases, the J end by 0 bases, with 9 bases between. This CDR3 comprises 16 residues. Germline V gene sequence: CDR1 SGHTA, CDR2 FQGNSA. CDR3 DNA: TGTGCCAGCAGCTTAGCCCGGACAACCTCTGGAAACACCATATATTTT. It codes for CASSLARTTSGNTIYF.

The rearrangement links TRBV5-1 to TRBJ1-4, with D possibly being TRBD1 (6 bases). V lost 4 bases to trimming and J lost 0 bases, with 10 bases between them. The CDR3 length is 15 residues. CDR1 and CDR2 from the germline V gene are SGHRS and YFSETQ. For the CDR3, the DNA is TGCGCCAGCAGCGGGGGGCTGGCAACTAATGAAAAACTGTTTTTT. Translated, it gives CASSGGLATNEKLFF.

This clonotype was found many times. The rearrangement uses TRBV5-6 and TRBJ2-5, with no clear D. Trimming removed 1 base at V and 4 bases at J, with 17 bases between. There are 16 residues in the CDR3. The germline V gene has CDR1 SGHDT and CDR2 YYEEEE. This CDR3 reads CASSLSQEWRGETQYF. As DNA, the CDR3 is TGTGCCAGCAGCTTGAGTCAGGAGTGGCGCGGAGAGACCCAGTACTTC.

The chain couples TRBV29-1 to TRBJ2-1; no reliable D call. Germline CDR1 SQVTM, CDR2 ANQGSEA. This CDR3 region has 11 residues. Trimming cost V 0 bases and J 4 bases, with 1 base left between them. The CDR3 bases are TGCAGCGTTGAAGATTACAATGAGCAGTTCTTC. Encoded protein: CSVEDYNEQFF.

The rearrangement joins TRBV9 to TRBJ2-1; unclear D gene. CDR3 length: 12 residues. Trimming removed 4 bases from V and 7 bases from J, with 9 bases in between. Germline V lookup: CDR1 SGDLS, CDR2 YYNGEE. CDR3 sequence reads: CASSPSKNEQFF. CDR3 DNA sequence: TGTGCCAGCAGCCCTTCTAAAAATGAGCAGTTCTTC.

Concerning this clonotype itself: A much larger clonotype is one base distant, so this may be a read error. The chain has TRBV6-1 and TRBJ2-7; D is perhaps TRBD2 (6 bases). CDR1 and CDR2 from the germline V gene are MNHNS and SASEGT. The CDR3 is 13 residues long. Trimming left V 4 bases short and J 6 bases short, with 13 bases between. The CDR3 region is CASSGRAVTEQYF. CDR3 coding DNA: TGTGCCAGCAGTGGGAGGGCGGTAACCGAGCAGTACTTC.

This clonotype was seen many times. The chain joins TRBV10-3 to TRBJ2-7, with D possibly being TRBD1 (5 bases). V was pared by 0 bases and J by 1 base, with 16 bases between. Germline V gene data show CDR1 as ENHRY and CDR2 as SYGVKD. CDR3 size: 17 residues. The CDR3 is CAISESPGSIGSYEQYF. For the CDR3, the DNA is TGTGCCATCAGTGAGTCGCCAGGGTCAATTGGGTCCTACGAGCAGTACTTC.

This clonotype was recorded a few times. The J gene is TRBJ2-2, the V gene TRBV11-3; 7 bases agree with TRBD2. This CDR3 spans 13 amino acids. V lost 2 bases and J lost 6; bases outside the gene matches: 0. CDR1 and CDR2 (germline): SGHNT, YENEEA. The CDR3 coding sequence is TGTGCCAGCAGCTTACTAGCGGCCGGGGAGCTGTTTTTT. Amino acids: CASSLLAAGELFF.